A selection of T cell receptor beta chains follows, all from one sample in a study of T cells in narcolepsy. The data were produced by immunoSEQ multiplex PCR, yet TCRdb's version contains in-frame clones alone and is incomplete. The sample has 30,000 or so clones; 65% to 85% are singletons. Sample: memory (CD45RA-) CD4+ T cells from blood. These receptors were taken from a human donor in good health. Each CDR3 is given with its conserved first and last residue. A D gene is named only where the DNA matches it firmly. Size is stated for part of the rows, as once, few or many counts, or as a class when the clone is expanded.

d_gene	v_gene	j_gene	abundance	CDR3nt	CDR3aa
NA	TRBV5-6	TRBJ1-1	NA	TGTGCCAGCAGCCCCGACAGTATCATGAACACTGAAGCTTTCTTT	CASSPDSIMNTEAFF
NA	TRBV2	TRBJ1-5	few	TGTGCCAGCAGTGGCCCGGACCCCAATCAGCCCCAGCATTTT	CASSGPDPNQPQHF
NA	TRBV9	TRBJ2-2	NA	TGTGCCAGCAGCCTCGACACCGGGGAGCTGTTTTTT	CASSLDTGELFF
NA	TRBV10-1	TRBJ1-1	few	TGCGCCAGCAGCGATCTGAACACTGAAGCTTTCTTT	CASSDLNTEAFF
NA	TRBV29-1	TRBJ2-1	NA	TGCAGCGTGGAAGGAGACCGAAGCGATGAGCAGTTCTTC	CSVEGDRSDEQFF
NA	TRBV6-1	TRBJ1-5	few	TGTGCCAGCAGTGAAGGCCGCCGGGGGCAGCCCCAGCATTTT	CASSEGRRGQPQHF
NA	TRBV6-6	TRBJ2-2	once	TGTGCCAGCAGTGGCGAACGCTTCTCCCAGGGCGGGGAGCTGTTTTTT	CASSGERFSQGGELFF
NA	TRBV6-1	TRBJ2-2	once	TGTGCCAGCAGGAGCGGAAGAGTAACGACCGGGGAGCTGTTTTTT	CASRSGRVTTGELFF
NA	TRBV29-1	TRBJ1-5	few	TGCAGCGTTGTTGGTCGGAGGCATCAGCCCCAGCATTTT	CSVVGRRHQPQHF
NA	TRBV6-5	TRBJ1-5	NA	TGTGCCAGCAGTTACGGGGTGGGTAGCAATCAGCCCCAGCATTTT	CASSYGVGSNQPQHF
NA	TRBV10-2	TRBJ2-7	NA	TGCGCCAGCAGATCAGGGCCGGGCGAGCAGTACTTC	CASRSGPGEQYF
TRBD2	TRBV7-9	TRBJ2-1	NA	TGTGCCAGCAGCCACGGGACTAGCGCTTACAATGAGCAGTTCTTC	CASSHGTSAYNEQFF
NA	TRBV5-5	TRBJ2-3	few	TGTGTCACAAGCTGGGCCAGAACGGTAGATACGCAGTATTTT	CVTSWARTVDTQYF
NA	TRBV7-6	TRBJ2-7	NA	TGTGCCAGCAGCCGGACGAACTCCTACGAGCAGTACTTC	CASSRTNSYEQYF
TRBD2	TRBV11-2	TRBJ2-2	NA	TGTGCCAGCAGCTTTTCGACTAGCGGGGTTAACACCGGGGAGCTGTTTTTT	CASSFSTSGVNTGELFF
TRBD2	TRBV11-3	TRBJ2-7	NA	TGTGCCAGCAGCACACTAGCGGGGGCTTTTGAGCAGTACTTC	CASSTLAGAFEQYF
NA	TRBV30	TRBJ1-2	few	TGTGCCTGGGCCTTACAGGGAGACTATGGCTACACCTTC	CAWALQGDYGYTF
TRBD2	TRBV5-1	TRBJ2-5	NA	TGCGCCAGCAGCGCGGGGACTAGCGGGAGGCTTCAAGAGACCCAGTACTTC	CASSAGTSGRLQETQYF
TRBD1	TRBV5-1	TRBJ2-1	NA	TGCGCCAGCACCGCGCCTAGCGGGACAGGGGGGGGCAATGAGCAGTTCTTC	CASTAPSGTGGGNEQFF
NA	TRBV6-6	TRBJ1-5	NA	TGTGCCAGCAGTCCTCCTCAGGGAGACAATCAGCCCCAGCATTTT	CASSPPQGDNQPQHF
TRBD1	TRBV19	TRBJ1-3	NA	TGTGCCAGTGTAAACAGGGGGTCCACTGGAAACACCATATATTTT	CASVNRGSTGNTIYF
TRBD2	TRBV18	TRBJ2-5	NA	TGTGCCAGCTCCCGCCTAGCGGTTCAAGAGACCCAGTACTTC	CASSRLAVQETQYF
NA	TRBV5-1	TRBJ1-1	NA	TGCGCCAGCAGCTTGTATCGGGGGCCTCGCGGAGCTTTCTTT	CASSLYRGPRGAFF
TRBD1	TRBV7-9	TRBJ1-1	NA	TGTGCCAGCAGCTTAGGAGAGGGGGCTCCTGAAGCTTTCTTT	CASSLGEGAPEAFF
NA	TRBV19	TRBJ1-5	few	TGTGCCAGTAGTGAAAGCGATCAGCCCCAGCATTTT	CASSESDQPQHF
TRBD1	TRBV6-1	TRBJ2-2	NA	TGTGCCAGCAGGGACAGGGGGCCCACCGGGGAGCTGTTTTTT	CASRDRGPTGELFF
NA	TRBV4-2	TRBJ1-2	few	TGTGCCAGCAGCCAGGGATTTGGAGGGTACGGCTACACCTTC	CASSQGFGGYGYTF
TRBD2	TRBV12-5	TRBJ2-1	NA	TGTGCTAGTGGTTTGGATCGGACTAGCGATGAGCAGTTCTTC	CASGLDRTSDEQFF
NA	TRBV5-6	TRBJ2-7	NA	TGTGCCAGCACCTTGGCGGCGTCCTACGAGCAGTATTTC	CASTLAASYEQYF